Listed below are T cell receptor beta chains from one sample, sequenced in a study of CD8 T cells in Susac syndrome. TCRdb used MiXCR to reprocess the immunoSEQ multiplex PCR reads, holding one entry per CDR3 protein. The repertoire holds approximately 190,000 distinct CDR3 sequences, approximately 93% seen once, with around 0.1% in the top ten. Specimen: CD4+ T cells from PBMCs. These receptors all come from a human donor in good health. Both conserved end residues are part of each CDR3. Fields, in order: CDR3 length, V gene, D gene, J gene, clone size, CDR3 DNA, CDR3 protein. D genes are given only for firm matches. For some rows the clone size is stated as once, few or many, or as a class when expanded; others skip it.

14,TRBV7-6,-,TRBJ2-6,-,TGTGCCAGCAGCTTAGTTACCGGGGCCAACGTCCTGACTTTC,CASSLVTGANVLTF
15,TRBV6-5,-,TRBJ1-1,-,TGTGCCAGCAGTTTGGATAGGGGAGGGAACACTGAAGCTTTCTTT,CASSLDRGGNTEAFF
14,TRBV29-1,-,TRBJ1-4,-,TGCAGCGTTGAAGTGTCCGGCGCCAAGGAAAAACTGTTTTTT,CSVEVSGAKEKLFF
14,TRBV5-4,TRBD1,TRBJ2-3,-,TGTGCCAGCAGCGGACAGGTTCACACAGATACGCAGTATTTT,CASSGQVHTDTQYF
14,TRBV27,-,TRBJ2-6,few,TGTGCCAGCAGTTTGAGGGCTGGGGCCAACGTCCTGACTTTC,CASSLRAGANVLTF
14,TRBV3-1,-,TRBJ1-3,-,TGTGCCAGCAGCCGACGAGTGGAGGGAAACACCATATATTTT,CASSRRVEGNTIYF
17,TRBV19,-,TRBJ2-4,-,TGTGCCAGTAGCCCAAGCCCCCCGGGCTTGGCCAAAAACATTCAGTACTTC,CASSPSPPGLAKNIQYF
14,TRBV27,-,TRBJ1-5,-,TGTGCCAGCAGTCCGATGAGGGTAGATCAGCCCCAGCATTTT,CASSPMRVDQPQHF
16,TRBV19,TRBD2,TRBJ2-3,-,TGTGCCAGTAGTTTCGGGACTAGCGGGAAGTCAGATACGCAGTATTTT,CASSFGTSGKSDTQYF
16,TRBV11-3,TRBD2,TRBJ2-3,-,TGTGCCAGCAGCCCTGGAGCGGGGCTCTACACAGATACGCAGTATTTT,CASSPGAGLYTDTQYF
14,TRBV29-1,TRBD1,TRBJ2-5,-,TGCAGCGTTGGGGACGGGACAGGGAAAGAGACCCAGTACTTC,CSVGDGTGKETQYF
16,TRBV2,-,TRBJ1-2,-,TGTGCCAGCAGTGACAGCGAGCTAATACTGGGGTATGGCTACACCTTC,CASSDSELILGYGYTF